Listed here are 8 T cell receptor beta chains from one sample, sequenced in a study of blood T cell repertoires in COVID-19. Sequencing used immunoSEQ multiplex PCR; TCRdb keeps in-frame clones, though not all of them. This sample yields about 50,000 clones, of which roughly 90% are seen a single time; 3% to 4% belongs to the top ten. The sample was peripheral blood. The receptors derive from a human donor in a cohort sampled during active COVID-19.

The chain has TRBV6-6 and TRBJ2-7, with a weak D call TRBD1 (6 bases). This CDR3 region has 14 residues. Germline V gene sequence: CDR1 MNHNY, CDR2 SVGAGI (reference sequence). Trimming pared 3 bases from V and 2 bases from J, leaving 11 bases between. The CDR3 nucleotides are TGTGCCAGCAGTTATGACAGGCTGCCCTACGAGCAGTACGTC. Amino acids: CASSYDRLPYEQYV.

V is TRBV9 and J is TRBJ2-1, with D hard to call. Trimming removed 0 bases at V and 8 bases at J, with 9 bases between. This CDR3 region has 13 residues. Germline V gene lookup returns CDR1 SGDLS and CDR2 YYNGEE. The CDR3 sequence: CASSVGSRDEQFF. The CDR3 DNA sequence: TGTGCCAGCAGCGTAGGTAGCCGCGATGAGCAGTTCTTC.

This chain connects TRBV23-1 to TRBJ2-7, with D maybe TRBD1 (5 bases). TRBV23-1 is an ORF, with its function uncertain. This CDR3 comprises 13 residues. V was clipped by 4 bases and J by 7 bases, with 14 bases between them. The CDR3 here is CASSLLGPREQYF. DNA of the CDR3: TGCGCCAGCAGTCTATTGGGGCCTCGAGAGCAGTACTTC.

V and J are TRBV7-2 and TRBJ1-1; possible D gene TRBD1, 6 bases. V gave up 1 base and J gave up 0 bases, with 9 bases separating them. There are 15 residues in the CDR3. The germline V gene encodes CDR1 SGHTA and CDR2 FQGNSA. The DNA for the CDR3 is TGTGCCAGCAGCTTAGTCGGACAGATGAACACTGAAGCTTTCTTT. This translates into CASSLVGQMNTEAFF. The whole variable domain, remainder taken from reference TRBV7-2 and TRBJ1-1, is GAGVSQSPSNKVTEKGKDVELRCDPISGHTALYWYRQSLGQGLEFLIYFQGNSAPDKSGLPSDRFSAERTGGSVSTLTIQRTQQEDSAVYLCASSLVGQMNTEAFFGQGTRLTVV.

V usage is TRBV5-8 and J usage is TRBJ2-7, with D perhaps matching TRBD2 (6 bases). The CDR3 sequence is 15 residues long. Germline V lookup: CDR1 SGHTS, CDR2 YDEGEE. The germline V and J ends were trimmed by 2 bases and 10 bases, with 22 bases remaining between them. This CDR3 reads CASSLIPMSGSRQYF. CDR3 nucleotides: TGTGCCAGCAGCTTAATCCCTATGAGCGGGTCGCGTCAGTACTTC.

J is TRBJ1-6 and V is TRBV30; D gene ambiguous. This CDR3 contains 13 residues. Germline CDR1 GTSNPN, CDR2 SVGIG (reference sequence). V lost 5 bases, J lost 10 bases, and 15 bases lay in between. The CDR3 here is CAWALTQISPLHF. The CDR3 bases are TGTGCCTGGGCCCTTACCCAGATATCACCCCTCCACTTT. Supplemented by reference TRBV30 and TRBJ1-6, the full variable domain reads SQTIHQWPATLVQPVGSPLSLECTVEGTSNPNLYWYRQAAGRGLQLLFYSVGIGQISSEVPQNLSASRPQDRQFILSSKKLLLSDSGFYLCAWALTQISPLHFGNGTRLTVT.

The chain couples TRBV4-3 to TRBJ1-1, with D uncertain. This CDR3 is 14 amino acids long. Trimming pared 0 bases from V and 0 bases from J, leaving 5 bases between. CDR1 is LGHNA and CDR2 is YSLEER in the germline V gene. CDR3 amino acids: CASSQDRLNTEAFF. In DNA, the CDR3 is TGCGCCAGCAGCCAAGATCGGTTGAACACTGAAGCTTTCTTT.

This sequence joins TRBV30 and TRBJ2-1; D is undetermined. The germline V and J ends were trimmed by 3 bases and 8 bases, with 11 bases remaining between them. The CDR3 has 12 amino acids. CDR1 GTSNPN and CDR2 SVGIG come from the germline V gene (reference sequence). Here the CDR3 reads CAWRTPWDEQFF. The CDR3 nucleotides are TGTGCCTGGAGGACACCTTGGGATGAGCAGTTCTTC.